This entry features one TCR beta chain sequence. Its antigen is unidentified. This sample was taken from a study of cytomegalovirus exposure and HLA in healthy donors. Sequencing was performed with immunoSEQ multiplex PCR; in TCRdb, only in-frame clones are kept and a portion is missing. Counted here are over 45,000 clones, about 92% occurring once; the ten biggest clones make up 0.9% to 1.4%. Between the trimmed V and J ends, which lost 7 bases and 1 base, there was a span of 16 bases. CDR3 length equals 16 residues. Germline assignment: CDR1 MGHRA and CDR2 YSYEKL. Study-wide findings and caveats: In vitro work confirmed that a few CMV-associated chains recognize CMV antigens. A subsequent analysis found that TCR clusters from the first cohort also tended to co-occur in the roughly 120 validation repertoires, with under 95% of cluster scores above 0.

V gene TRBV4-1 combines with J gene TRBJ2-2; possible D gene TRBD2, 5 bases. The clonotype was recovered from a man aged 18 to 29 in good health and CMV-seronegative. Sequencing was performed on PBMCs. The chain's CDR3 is CASTFLGEGNTGELFF. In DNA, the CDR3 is TGCGCCAGCACTTTCTTAGGCGAGGGGAACACCGGGGAGCTGTTTTTT.